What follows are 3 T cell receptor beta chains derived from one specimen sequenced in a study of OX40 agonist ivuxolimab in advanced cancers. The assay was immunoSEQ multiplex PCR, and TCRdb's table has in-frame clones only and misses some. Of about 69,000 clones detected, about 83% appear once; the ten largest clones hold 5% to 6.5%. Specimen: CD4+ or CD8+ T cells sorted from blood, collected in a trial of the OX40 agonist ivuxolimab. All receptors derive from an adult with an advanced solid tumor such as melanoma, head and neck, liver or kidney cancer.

The CDR3 spells CASSLLENTEAFF. DNA of the CDR3: TGTGCCAGCAGCTTATTGGAAAACACTGAAGCTTTCTTT. The chain joins TRBV7-2 to TRBJ1-1, with D unclear. This CDR3 has 13 residues. Trimming took 2 bases from V and 2 from J, leaving 6 bases between them. Per the germline V gene, CDR1 is SGHTA and CDR2 is FQGNSA. Supplemented by reference TRBV7-2 and TRBJ1-1, the full variable domain reads GAGVSQSPSNKVTEKGKDVELRCDPISGHTALYWYRQSLGQGLEFLIYFQGNSAPDKSGLPSDRFSAERTGGSVSTLTIQRTQQEDSAVYLCASSLLENTEAFFGQGTRLTVV.

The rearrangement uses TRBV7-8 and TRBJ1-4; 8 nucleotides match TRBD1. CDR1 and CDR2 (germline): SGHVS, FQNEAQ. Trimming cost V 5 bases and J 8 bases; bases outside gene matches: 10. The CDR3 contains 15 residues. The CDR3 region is CASSPRTGRQEKLFF. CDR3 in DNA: TGTGCCAGCAGCCCAAGGACAGGGAGGCAGGAAAAACTGTTTTTT.

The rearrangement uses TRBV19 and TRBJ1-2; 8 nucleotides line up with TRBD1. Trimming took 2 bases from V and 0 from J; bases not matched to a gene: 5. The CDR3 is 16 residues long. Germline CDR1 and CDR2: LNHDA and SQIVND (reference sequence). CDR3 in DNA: TGTGCCAGTAGTATAAGGGGACAGGCAGCTAACTATGGCTACACCTTC. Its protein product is CASSIRGQAANYGYTF.